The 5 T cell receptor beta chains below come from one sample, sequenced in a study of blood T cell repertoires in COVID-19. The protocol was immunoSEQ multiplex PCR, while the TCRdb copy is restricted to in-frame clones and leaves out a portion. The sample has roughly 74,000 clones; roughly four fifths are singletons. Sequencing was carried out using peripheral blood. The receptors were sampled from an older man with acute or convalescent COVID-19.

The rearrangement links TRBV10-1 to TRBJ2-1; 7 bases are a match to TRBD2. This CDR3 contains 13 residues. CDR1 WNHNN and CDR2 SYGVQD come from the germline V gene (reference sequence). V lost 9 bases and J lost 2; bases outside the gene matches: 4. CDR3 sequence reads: CASGGSTYNEQFF. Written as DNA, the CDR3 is TGCGCCAGTGGCGGGAGTACCTACAATGAGCAGTTCTTC.

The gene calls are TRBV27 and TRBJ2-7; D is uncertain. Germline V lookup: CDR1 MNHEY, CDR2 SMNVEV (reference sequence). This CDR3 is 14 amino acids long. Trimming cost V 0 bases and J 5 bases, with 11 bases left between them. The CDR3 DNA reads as TGTGCCAGCAGTTTATCGGCGGCAGAGCACGAGCAGTACTTC. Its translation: CASSLSAAEHEQYF.

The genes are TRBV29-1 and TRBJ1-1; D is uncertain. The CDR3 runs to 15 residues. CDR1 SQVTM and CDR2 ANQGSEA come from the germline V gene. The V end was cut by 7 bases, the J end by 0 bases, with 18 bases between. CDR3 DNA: TGCAGCGCGGGTCCTCTCTTATTAATGAACACTGAAGCTTTCTTT. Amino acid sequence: CSAGPLLLMNTEAFF.

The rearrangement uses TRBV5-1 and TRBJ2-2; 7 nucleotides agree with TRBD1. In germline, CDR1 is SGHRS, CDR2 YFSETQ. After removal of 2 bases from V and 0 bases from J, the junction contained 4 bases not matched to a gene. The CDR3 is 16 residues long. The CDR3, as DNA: TGCGCCAGCAGCTTACAGGGGCTCGCGAACACCGGGGAGCTGTTTTTT. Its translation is CASSLQGLANTGELFF. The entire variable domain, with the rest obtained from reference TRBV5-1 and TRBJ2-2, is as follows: KAGVTQTPRYLIKTRGQQVTLSCSPISGHRSVSWYQQTPGQGLQFLFEYFSETQRNKGNFPGRFSGRQFSNSRSEMNVSTLELGDSALYLCASSLQGLANTGELFFGEGSRLTVL.

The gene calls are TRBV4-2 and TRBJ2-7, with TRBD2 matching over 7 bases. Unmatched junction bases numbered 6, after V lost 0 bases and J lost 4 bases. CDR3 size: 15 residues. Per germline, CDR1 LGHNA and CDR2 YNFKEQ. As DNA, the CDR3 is TGTGCCAGCAGCCAAGAGAGGGGAGGGAGTTACGAGCAGTACTTC. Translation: CASSQERGGSYEQYF.